A single sample gave rise to the 15 T cell receptor beta chains below, sequenced in a study of a mutant IDH1 vaccine in newly diagnosed glioma. Sequencing was performed with immunoSEQ multiplex PCR; in TCRdb, only in-frame clones are kept and a portion is missing. The sample holds around 53,000 clones, approximately 90% seen once. Time point specified: baseline, week 1 (first vaccination visit). The treatment: pre-vaccination baseline after standard-of-care therapy. The material was PBMCs, obtained from a glioma patient treated with radiotherapy, temozolomide or both. The source is a man between 40 and 49 years old with glioma.

V gene TRBV6-6 combines with J gene TRBJ2-7; the D is unclear. The CDR3 consists of 12 residues. Trimming cost V 5 bases and J 6 bases, with 11 bases left between them. CDR1 is MNHNY, CDR2 SVGAGI, per germline (reference sequence). The CDR3 bases are TGTGCCAGCAGTCAACACCAAGTCGAGCAGTACTTC. Translating gives CASSQHQVEQYF.

V usage is TRBV19 and J usage is TRBJ2-1, with 8 bases matching TRBD2. The CDR3 is 12 residues long. Germline CDR1 and CDR2: LNHDA and SQIVND (reference sequence). V trimming: 3 bases; J trimming: 15 bases; junction bases outside the gene matches: 7. CDR3 sequence (DNA): TGTGCCAGTAGTATCGAGGGGACTAGGGTGTTCTTC. This gives the protein CASSIEGTRVFF.

As to this clone: Mismatch with germline at one junction end may stem from a read error. The rearrangement joins TRBV7-7 to TRBJ2-3; the match to TRBD2 covers 9 bases. Germline CDR1 is SSHAT and CDR2 is FNYEAQ (reference sequence). CDR3 length: 15 amino acids. The CDR3 region has the DNA TGTGCTAGCAGCAAGACTAGCGGTAGCACAGATACGCAGTATTTT. This sequence encodes CASSKTSGSTDTQYF.

For the CDR3, the DNA is TGCAGTGCTAGTTACTCAGGCGGCTACACCTTC. Its translation is CSASYSGGYTF. This chain joins TRBV20-1 and TRBJ1-2, with D unresolved. There are 11 residues in the CDR3. CDR1 and CDR2 from the germline V gene are DFQATT and SNEGSKA (reference sequence). Trimming pared 3 bases from V and 8 bases from J, leaving 10 bases between.

The gene calls are TRBV19 and TRBJ1-1; 12 bases are a match to TRBD1. Germline V CDR1 and CDR2: LNHDA, SQIVND (reference sequence). The V and J ends lost 6 bases and 4 bases, in that order; junction bases with no gene match: 6. This CDR3 region has 15 residues. This chain's CDR3 is CASRKGQGAVTEAFF. The CDR3 DNA is TGTGCCAGTAGAAAGGGACAGGGGGCGGTCACTGAAGCTTTCTTT. The whole variable domain, filled in from reference TRBV19 and TRBJ1-1, reads DGGITQSPKYLFRKEGQNVTLSCEQNLNHDAMYWYRQDPGQGLRLIYYSQIVNDFQKGDIAEGYSVSREKKESFPLTVTSAQKNPTAFYLCASRKGQGAVTEAFFGQGTRLTVV.

This sequence joins TRBV4-2 and TRBJ2-1; tentative D call: TRBD2 (7 bases). CDR1 is LGHNA and CDR2 is YNFKEQ in the germline V gene. The CDR3 spans 11 residues. V lost 7 bases and J lost 15, with 16 bases in between. In DNA form, the CDR3 reads TGTGCCAGCACCCGCGGGGGCCGGCCGTTCTTC. This sequence encodes CASTRGGRPFF.

The rearrangement joins TRBV7-2 to TRBJ2-2; 7 bases agree with TRBD1. The CDR3 sequence is 15 residues long. Germline V CDR1 and CDR2: SGHTA, FQGNSA. V shed 1 base and J 5 bases; nucleotides not matched to a gene: 4. CDR3 residues: CASSLETGRTGELFF. The CDR3 DNA sequence: TGTGCCAGCAGCTTAGAGACAGGGAGAACCGGGGAGCTGTTTTTT.

The V gene is TRBV27, the J gene TRBJ2-5, with TRBD1 identical over 7 bases. V was pared by 0 bases and J by 3 bases, with 4 bases of the junction left unmatched. The CDR3 is 15 amino acids. Germline loops: CDR1 MNHEY, CDR2 SMNVEV (reference sequence). The CDR3 here is CASSLSMTGKETQYF. The CDR3 DNA is TGTGCCAGCAGTTTATCGATGACAGGGAAAGAGACCCAGTACTTC.

The chain carries TRBV10-3 and TRBJ1-3; D gene unclear. With 7 bases removed from V and 4 bases from J, the gap between germline ends came to 11 bases. The CDR3 covers 13 residues. Germline V CDR1 and CDR2: ENHRY, SYGVKD. In nucleotides, the CDR3 is TGTGCCATCATCGCGGTGCTGGGAAACACCATATATTTT. The encoded protein is CAIIAVLGNTIYF.

CDR3 coding DNA: TGCGCCAGCAGGGACGGACTAGCAGGGTACGAGCAGTACTTC. Protein sequence: CASRDGLAGYEQYF. The chain couples TRBV5-1 to TRBJ2-7, with TRBD2 identical over 8 bases. The CDR3 runs to 14 residues. Unmatched junction bases numbered 8, after V lost 5 bases and J lost 4 bases. The germline V gene encodes CDR1 SGHRS and CDR2 YFSETQ.

The chain has TRBV4-1 and TRBJ1-2; 7 bases are a match to TRBD1. The germline V gene has CDR1 MGHRA and CDR2 YSYEKL. The CDR3 spans 14 residues. J gave up 2 bases and V 3 bases, and 3 bases lay outside the gene matches. CDR3 loop: CASSHDRENYGYTF. In DNA form, the CDR3 reads TGCGCCAGCAGCCATGACAGGGAGAACTATGGCTACACCTTC.

The V and J genes are TRBV6-1 and TRBJ2-7, with 7 positions matching TRBD1. CDR1 and CDR2 from the germline V gene are MNHNS and SASEGT. The CDR3 is 13 residues long. J was trimmed by 6 bases and V by 8 bases; bases with no gene match: 10. In nucleotides, the CDR3 is TGTGCCAGCCGGGACAGCGGCCAGGGCGAGCAGTACTTC. Translating it yields CASRDSGQGEQYF.

The chain uses TRBV7-9 and TRBJ2-5; D is possibly TRBD2 (5 bases). The V and J ends lost 5 bases and 1 base respectively, with 17 bases between them. The germline gives CDR1 SEHNR, CDR2 FQNEAQ (reference sequence). CDR3 length: 16 amino acids. The CDR3 loop reads CASSPFGSGPQETQYF. CDR3 bases: TGTGCCAGCAGCCCGTTTGGGAGCGGTCCCCAAGAGACCCAGTACTTC.

The sample holds one count of this clone. This sequence joins TRBV7-9 and TRBJ1-5; 8 nucleotides align to TRBD1. J gave up 7 bases and V 5 bases, and 10 bases lay outside the gene matches. The CDR3 is 15 residues long. The germline V gene has CDR1 SEHNR and CDR2 FQNEAQ (reference sequence). For the CDR3, the DNA is TGTGCCAGCAGCCAAGGGACAGGAAGGCGACAGCCCCAGCATTTT. Its translation is CASSQGTGRRQPQHF.

The V and J genes are TRBV5-1 and TRBJ2-7, with 10 bases lining up with TRBD1. Germline V gene data show CDR1 as SGHRS and CDR2 as YFSETQ. Trimming cost V 2 bases and J 5 bases; bases outside gene matches: 10. The CDR3 sequence is 16 residues long. CDR3 in amino acids: CASSFFPGQGSNEQYF. The DNA of the CDR3 is TGCGCCAGCAGCTTTTTCCCGGGACAGGGGAGCAACGAGCAGTACTTC.